The source of this T cell receptor (beta chain) is a study of blood T cell repertoires in COVID-19. Looking at the study overall: Nucleic acid was either cDNA or gDNA, and it came from T cells, B-cell-depleted T cells, or PBMCs.

In the original processing: From reference gene primer amplification, estimates of nucleated cell counts were derived. Measured with immunoSEQ multiplex PCR; TCRdb has only the in-frame clones, and not every one. D and trimming come from the DNA, and the V and J calls and clone size come from that table. The data contain around 240,000 clones, around 87% of them singletons. The CDR3 runs 14 residues. V dropped 6 bases and J dropped 5; count of bases not matched to a gene: 8. Germline CDR1 reads MNHEY; CDR2 reads SVGAGI. The sequenced material came from peripheral blood. The chain joins TRBV6-5 to TRBJ1-2, with 8 bases identical to TRBD1. The sequence was collected from a woman aged 25-40 years who had recovered from COVID-19. The CDR3 loop reads CASSDGQGGYGYTF. In DNA form, the CDR3 reads TGTGCCAGCAGCGATGGACAGGGAGGGTATGGCTACACCTTC.